This T cell receptor beta chain stems from a study of monozygotic twins with inflammatory bowel disease. Findings of the study overall: No separation of different T cell subtypes was possible. Especially where disease activity was present, IBD patients had fewer clonotypes in common with others than healthy twins did.

Researchers collected more than 2 ml of blood per donor. Germline V gene lookup returns CDR1 MNHNS and CDR2 SASEGT. CDR3 length: 13 residues. From the 5' RACE reads, TCRdb lists one entry per CDR3 protein and no DNA. Recorded for this sample: about 110,000 distinct CDR3 sequences. Notes on this clonotype: No antigen is known for it.

Material for sequencing was blood. The chain uses TRBV6-1 and TRBJ2-7. This clonotype originated in a human donor with ulcerative colitis or Crohn's disease, or a healthy co-twin of an affected twin (not recorded which). This CDR3 is CASSESVEYEQYF.